Sequencing of this TCR beta chain was carried out in a study of long-term antiretroviral therapy in people with HIV. Study observations and caveats: With ART, diversity went up but was still lower than in transplant donor controls.

Runs used v3.0 of the immunoSEQ assay and were done at survey level. The method was immunoSEQ multiplex PCR; TCRdb's version includes in-frame clones alone and lacks a portion of them. Of about 19,000 clones listed, around 79% are singletons. The samples comprised about 1-10 million cryopreserved PBMC ahead of DNA extraction. V lost 0 bases and J lost 5, with 6 bases in between. The CDR3 loop spans 13 amino acids. Germline V CDR1 and CDR2: SGHRS, YFSETQ. Of note for this clone: Its antigen is still unknown.

V usage is TRBV5-1 and J usage is TRBJ1-5; D unclear. The TCR comes from a man between 18 and 29 years old with HIV. The sequenced sample was unsorted PBMCs, obtained at the start of antiretroviral therapy, before treatment. The CDR3 loop is CASSLDGDQPQHF. CDR3 DNA: TGCGCCAGCAGCTTGGATGGGGATCAGCCCCAGCATTTT.